The entry that follows covers one T cell receptor beta chain sequence. The source of the sample is a study of blood T cell repertoires in COVID-19. Study details: The United States, Italy and Spain were the sources of the acute and convalescent COVID-19 samples.

Trimming shortened V by 5 bases and J by 2 bases, and 18 bases separated the two germline ends. This CDR3 comprises 16 residues. The V gene's germline CDR1 is MNHEY and CDR2 SMNVEV (reference sequence). Measured with immunoSEQ multiplex PCR; TCRdb has only the in-frame clones, and not every one. The top ten clones hold 16% of a sample with 25,000 to 35,000 clones, about 84% of them seen once. The chain combines TRBV27 with TRBJ2-5; tentatively, D is TRBD2 (6 bases). This clonotype was sampled from a woman aged 55-69 years with acute or convalescent COVID-19. Sequences were obtained from peripheral blood. This CDR3 reads CASSHTSFKTQETQYF. The CDR3 bases are TGTGCCAGCAGTCACACTAGCTTTAAGACACAAGAGACCCAGTACTTC.